This entry concerns a single T cell receptor (beta chain). In the authors' methods: Reference gene primers were amplified, and this amplification served to estimate nucleated cell counts. Measured with immunoSEQ multiplex PCR; TCRdb has only the in-frame clones, and not every one. The DNA gave D and trimming, while V, J and clone size come from that table. The table shows roughly 120,000 clones, with approximately 92% occurring only once. This sample is part of a study of blood T cell repertoires in COVID-19. Across the whole study: Collection of acute and convalescent COVID-19 samples took place in the United States, Italy and Spain. PBMCs, B-cell-depleted T cells, or T cells were the source of the cDNA or gDNA that made up the material.

The TCR was taken from a man between 65 and 80 years old with active or convalescent COVID-19. Sequenced: peripheral blood.

CDR3 nucleotide sequence: TGTGCCAGCAGCAATTACAATGAGCAGTTCTTC. Residues: CASSNYNEQFF. This chain links TRBV12-3 or TRBV12-4 with TRBJ2-1; D is undetermined. CDR3 length equals 11 residues. V lost 6 bases and J lost 4, with 4 bases in between.